This T cell receptor (beta chain) was found in a study of beta chain bispecific antibodies for T cell cancers. For the study at large: TRBV sequencing of surviving healthy T cells measured each family's depletion. Overall study results and limits: The leukemia cells, rather than normal T cells, gave most of the targeted TRBV signal. The TRBV12-3 share of total TRBV signal fell approximately 99% after anti-TRBV12 rather than anti-CD19 exposure.

TCRdb reprocessed the 5' RACE reads with MiXCR, giving one entry per CDR3 protein. The table records 20,000 to 25,000 distinct CDR3 sequences, 2% to 2.5% of them present only once. Blood mononuclear cells were expanded for 3 days using either OKT3 anti-CD3 antibody or CD3/CD28 beads. This CDR3 contains 15 residues. Germline V lookup: CDR1 KGHSH, CDR2 LQKENI. Losses at the gene ends were 3 bases for V and 3 bases for J; bases not matched to a gene: 6. In this sample, this clonotype is medium-sized. Its antigen is unknown. The clonotype was recovered from a human donor in good health. Some clones in this sample may be carry-over from other donors' samples. This specimen consisted of healthy donor T cells cultured with leukemia cells, obtained from a culture containing a bispecific antibody targeting TCR Vbeta12. The chain combines TRBV18 with TRBJ2-3; 7 bases are shared with TRBD1. The CDR3 reads CASSPLTGVTDTQYF. DNA for the CDR3: TGTGCCAGCTCACCCCTTACAGGGGTAACAGATACGCAGTATTTT. Based on the CDR3 plus reference TRBV18 and TRBJ2-3, the full variable domain is NAGVMQNPRHLVRRRGQEARLRCSPMKGHSHVYWYRQLPEEGLKFMVYLQKENIIDESGMPKERFSAEFPKEGPSILRIQQVVRGDSAAYFCASSPLTGVTDTQYFGPGTRLTVL.